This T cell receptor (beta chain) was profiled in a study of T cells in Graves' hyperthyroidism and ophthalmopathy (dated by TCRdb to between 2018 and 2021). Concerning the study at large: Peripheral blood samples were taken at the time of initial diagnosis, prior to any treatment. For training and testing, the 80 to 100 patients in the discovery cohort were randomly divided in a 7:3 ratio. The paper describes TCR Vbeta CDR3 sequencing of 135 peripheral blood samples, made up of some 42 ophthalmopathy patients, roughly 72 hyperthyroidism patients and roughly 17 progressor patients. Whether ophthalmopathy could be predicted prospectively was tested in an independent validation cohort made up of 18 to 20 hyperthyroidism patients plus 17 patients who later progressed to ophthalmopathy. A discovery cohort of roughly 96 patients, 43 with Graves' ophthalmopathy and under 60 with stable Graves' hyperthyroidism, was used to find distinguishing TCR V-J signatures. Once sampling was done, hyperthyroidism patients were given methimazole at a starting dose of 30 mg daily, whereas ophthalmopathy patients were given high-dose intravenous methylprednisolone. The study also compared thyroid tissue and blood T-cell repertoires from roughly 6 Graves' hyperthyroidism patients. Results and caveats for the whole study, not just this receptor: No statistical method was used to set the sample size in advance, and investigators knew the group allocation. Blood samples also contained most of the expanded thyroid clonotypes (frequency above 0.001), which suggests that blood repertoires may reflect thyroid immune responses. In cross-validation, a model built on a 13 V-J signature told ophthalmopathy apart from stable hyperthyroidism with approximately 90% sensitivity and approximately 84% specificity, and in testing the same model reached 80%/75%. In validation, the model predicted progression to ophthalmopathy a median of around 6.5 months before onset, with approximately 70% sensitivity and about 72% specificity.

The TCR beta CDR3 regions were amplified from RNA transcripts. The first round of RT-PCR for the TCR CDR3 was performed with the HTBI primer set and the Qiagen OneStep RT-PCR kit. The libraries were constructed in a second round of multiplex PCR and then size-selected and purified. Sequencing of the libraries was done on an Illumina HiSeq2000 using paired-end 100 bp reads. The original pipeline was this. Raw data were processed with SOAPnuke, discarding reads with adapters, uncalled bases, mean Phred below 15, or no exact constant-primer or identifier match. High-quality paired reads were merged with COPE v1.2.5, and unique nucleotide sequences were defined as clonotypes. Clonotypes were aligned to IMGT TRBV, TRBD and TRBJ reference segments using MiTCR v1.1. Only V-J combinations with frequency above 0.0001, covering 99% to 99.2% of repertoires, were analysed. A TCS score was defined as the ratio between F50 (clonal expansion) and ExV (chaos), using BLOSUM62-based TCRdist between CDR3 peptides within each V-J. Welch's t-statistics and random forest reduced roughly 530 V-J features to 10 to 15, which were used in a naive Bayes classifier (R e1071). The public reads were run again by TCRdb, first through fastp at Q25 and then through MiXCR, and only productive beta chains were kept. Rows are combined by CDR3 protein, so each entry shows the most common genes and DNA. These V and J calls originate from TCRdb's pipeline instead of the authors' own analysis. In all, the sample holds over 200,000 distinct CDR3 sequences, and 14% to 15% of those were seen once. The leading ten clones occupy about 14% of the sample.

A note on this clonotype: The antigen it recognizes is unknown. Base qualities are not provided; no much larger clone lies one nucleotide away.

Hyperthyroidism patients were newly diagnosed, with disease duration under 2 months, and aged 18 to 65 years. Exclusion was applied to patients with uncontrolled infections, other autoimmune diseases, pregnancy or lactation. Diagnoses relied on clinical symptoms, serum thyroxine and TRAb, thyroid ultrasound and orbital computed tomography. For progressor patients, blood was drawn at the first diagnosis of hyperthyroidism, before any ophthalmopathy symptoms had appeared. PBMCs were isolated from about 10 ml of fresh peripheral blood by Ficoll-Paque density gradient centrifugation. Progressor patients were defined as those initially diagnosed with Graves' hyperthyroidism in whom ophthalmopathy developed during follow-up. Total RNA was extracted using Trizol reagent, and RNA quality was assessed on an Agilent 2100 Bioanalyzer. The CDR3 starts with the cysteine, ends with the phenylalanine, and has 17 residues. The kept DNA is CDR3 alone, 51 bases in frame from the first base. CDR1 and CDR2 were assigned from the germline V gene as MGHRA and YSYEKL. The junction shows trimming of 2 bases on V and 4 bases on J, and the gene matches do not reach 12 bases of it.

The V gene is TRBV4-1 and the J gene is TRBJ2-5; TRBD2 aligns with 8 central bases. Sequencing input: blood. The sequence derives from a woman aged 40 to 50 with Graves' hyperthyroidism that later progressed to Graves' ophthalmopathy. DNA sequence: TGCGCCAGCAGCCAACTAAACTTTGGACTAGCTGGAGAGACCCAGTACTTC. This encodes CASSQLNFGLAGETQYF.